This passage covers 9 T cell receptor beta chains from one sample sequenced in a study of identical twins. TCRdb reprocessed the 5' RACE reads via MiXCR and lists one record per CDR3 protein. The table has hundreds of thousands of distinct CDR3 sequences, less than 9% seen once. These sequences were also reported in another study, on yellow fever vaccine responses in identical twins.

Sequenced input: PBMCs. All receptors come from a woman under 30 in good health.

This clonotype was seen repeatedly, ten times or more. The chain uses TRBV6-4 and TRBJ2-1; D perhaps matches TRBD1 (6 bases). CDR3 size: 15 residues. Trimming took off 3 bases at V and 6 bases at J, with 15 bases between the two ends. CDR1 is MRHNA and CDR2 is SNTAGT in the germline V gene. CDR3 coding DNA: TGTGCCAGCAGTGAGGCAGGGGACCTAATCAATGAGCAGTTCTTC. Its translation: CASSEAGDLINEQFF.

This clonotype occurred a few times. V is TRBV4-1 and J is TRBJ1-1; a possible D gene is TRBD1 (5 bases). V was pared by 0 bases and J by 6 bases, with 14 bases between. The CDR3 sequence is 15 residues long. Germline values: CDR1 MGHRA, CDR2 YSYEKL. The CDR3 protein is CASSQDGFAGAEAFF. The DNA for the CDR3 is TGCGCCAGCAGCCAAGACGGGTTTGCGGGGGCTGAAGCTTTCTTT.

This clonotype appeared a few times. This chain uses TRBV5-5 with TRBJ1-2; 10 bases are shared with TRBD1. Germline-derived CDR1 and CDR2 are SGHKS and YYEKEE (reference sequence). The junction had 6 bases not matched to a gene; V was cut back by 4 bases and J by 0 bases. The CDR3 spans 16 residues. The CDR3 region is CASSPGQGNPNYGYTF. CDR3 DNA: TGTGCCAGCAGCCCGGGACAGGGGAATCCTAACTATGGCTACACCTTC. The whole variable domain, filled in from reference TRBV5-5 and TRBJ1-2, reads DAGVTQSPTHLIKTRGQQVTLRCSPISGHKSVSWYQQVLGQGPQFIFQYYEKEERGRGNFPDRFSARQFPNYSSELNVNALLLGDSALYLCASSPGQGNPNYGYTFGSGTRLTVV.

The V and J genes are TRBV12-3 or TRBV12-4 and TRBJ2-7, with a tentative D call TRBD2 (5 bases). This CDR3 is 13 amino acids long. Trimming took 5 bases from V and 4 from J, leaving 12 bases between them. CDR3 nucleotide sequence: TGTGCCAGCAGTCCGGGAAGGAGTTACGAGCAGTACGTC. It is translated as CASSPGRSYEQYV.

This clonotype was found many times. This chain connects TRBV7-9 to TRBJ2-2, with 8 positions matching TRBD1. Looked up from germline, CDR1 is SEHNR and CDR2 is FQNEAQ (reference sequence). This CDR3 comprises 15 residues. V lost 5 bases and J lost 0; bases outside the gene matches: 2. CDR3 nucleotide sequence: TGTGCCAGCAGCCCAGGGGGCCCGAACACCGGGGAGCTGTTTTTT. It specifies CASSPGGPNTGELFF. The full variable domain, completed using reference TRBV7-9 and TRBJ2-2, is DTGVSQNPRHKITKRGQNVTFRCDPISEHNRLYWYRQTLGQGPEFLTYFQNEAQLEKSRLLSDRFSAERPKGSFSTLEIQRTEQGDSAMYLCASSPGGPNTGELFFGEGSRLTVL.

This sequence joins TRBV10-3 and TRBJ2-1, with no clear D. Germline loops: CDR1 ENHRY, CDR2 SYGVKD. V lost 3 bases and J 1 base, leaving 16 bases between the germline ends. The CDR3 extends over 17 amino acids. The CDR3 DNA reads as TGTGCCATCAGTGATTCGGTAGGGTCGGAATCCTACAATGAGCAGTTCTTC. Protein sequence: CAISDSVGSESYNEQFF.

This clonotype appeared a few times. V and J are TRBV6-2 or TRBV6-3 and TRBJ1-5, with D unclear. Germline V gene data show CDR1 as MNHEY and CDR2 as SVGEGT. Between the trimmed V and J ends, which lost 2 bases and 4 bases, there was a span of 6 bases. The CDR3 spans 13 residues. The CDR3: CASSYTVNQPQHF. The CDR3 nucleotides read TGTGCCAGCAGTTACACAGTAAATCAGCCCCAGCATTTT.

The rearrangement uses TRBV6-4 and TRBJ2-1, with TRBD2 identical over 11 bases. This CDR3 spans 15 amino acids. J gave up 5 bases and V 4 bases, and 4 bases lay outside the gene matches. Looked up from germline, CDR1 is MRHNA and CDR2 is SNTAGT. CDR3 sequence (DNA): TGTGCCAGCAGTGCTCTAGCGGGGGGCCACAATGAGCAGTTCTTC. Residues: CASSALAGGHNEQFF.

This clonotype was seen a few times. For the CDR3, the DNA is TGTGCCAGCAGCGTGAGAGGAGGGTCCAACACCGGGGAGCTGTTTTTT. It yields the protein CASSVRGGSNTGELFF. The J gene is TRBJ2-2, the V gene TRBV9; D is perhaps TRBD2 (6 bases). The CDR3 is made up of 16 amino acids. Trimming removed 2 bases at V and 2 bases at J, with 13 bases between. CDR1 and CDR2 from the germline V gene are SGDLS and YYNGEE.